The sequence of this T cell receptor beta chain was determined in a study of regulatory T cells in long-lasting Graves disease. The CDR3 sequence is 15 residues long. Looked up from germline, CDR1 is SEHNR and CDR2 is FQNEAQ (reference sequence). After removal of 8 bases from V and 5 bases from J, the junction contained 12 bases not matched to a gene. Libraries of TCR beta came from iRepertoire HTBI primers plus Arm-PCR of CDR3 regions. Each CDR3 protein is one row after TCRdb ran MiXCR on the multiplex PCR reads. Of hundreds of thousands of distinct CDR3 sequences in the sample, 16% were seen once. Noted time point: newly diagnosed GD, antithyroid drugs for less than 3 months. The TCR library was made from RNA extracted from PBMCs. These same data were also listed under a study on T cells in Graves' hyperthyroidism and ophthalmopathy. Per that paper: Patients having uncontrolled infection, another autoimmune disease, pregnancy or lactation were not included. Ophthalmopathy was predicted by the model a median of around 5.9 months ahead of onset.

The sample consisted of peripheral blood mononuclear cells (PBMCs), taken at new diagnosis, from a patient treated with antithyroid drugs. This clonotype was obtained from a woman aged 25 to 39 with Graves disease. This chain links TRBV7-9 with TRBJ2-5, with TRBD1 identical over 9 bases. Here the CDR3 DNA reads TGTGCCAGCGCATTGGGACAGGGTCGTTGGGAGACCCAGTACTTC. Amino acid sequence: CASALGQGRWETQYF.